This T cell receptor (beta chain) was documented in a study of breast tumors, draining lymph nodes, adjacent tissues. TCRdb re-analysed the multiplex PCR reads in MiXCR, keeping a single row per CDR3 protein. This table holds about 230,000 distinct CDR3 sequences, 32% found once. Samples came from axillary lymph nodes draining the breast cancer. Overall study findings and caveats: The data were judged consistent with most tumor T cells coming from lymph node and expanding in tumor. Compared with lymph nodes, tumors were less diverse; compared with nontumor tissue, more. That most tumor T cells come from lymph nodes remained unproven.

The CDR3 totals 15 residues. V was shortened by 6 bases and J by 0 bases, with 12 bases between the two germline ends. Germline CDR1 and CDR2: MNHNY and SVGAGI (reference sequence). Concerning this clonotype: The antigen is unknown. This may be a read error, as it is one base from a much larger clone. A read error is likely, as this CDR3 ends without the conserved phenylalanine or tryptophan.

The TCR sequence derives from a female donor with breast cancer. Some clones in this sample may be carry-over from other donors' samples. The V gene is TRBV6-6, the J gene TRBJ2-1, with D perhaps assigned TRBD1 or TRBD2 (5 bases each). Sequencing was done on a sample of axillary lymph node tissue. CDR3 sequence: CASRVGGSSYNEQFL. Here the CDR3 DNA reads TGTGCCAGCAGAGTTGGGGGAAGCTCCTACAATGAGCAGTTCTTG.